One sample yielded the 7 T cell receptor beta chains listed below, sequenced in a study of T cells in localized non-small cell lung cancer. Sequenced by immunoSEQ multiplex PCR; TCRdb stores in-frame clones only, minus some. The sample contains tens of thousands of clones, approximately 91% of which appear only once. The sample was peripheral blood, taken before any cancer treatment. These receptors were taken from a female donor older than 55 with stage I squamous cell lung carcinoma.

This clone was seen once. This sequence joins TRBV4-3 and TRBJ2-1, with TRBD2 identical over 11 bases. Losses at the gene ends were 2 bases for V and 9 bases for J; bases not matched to a gene: 9. The CDR3 runs to 16 residues. The germline gives CDR1 LGHNA, CDR2 YSLEER. CDR3 loop: CASSQLGASGGTEQFF. In DNA form, the CDR3 reads TGCGCCAGCAGCCAATTGGGGGCTAGCGGGGGGACTGAGCAGTTCTTC.

The V call is TRBV4-3, the J call TRBJ2-1; 15 bases line up with TRBD2. The CDR3 runs to 16 residues. Per germline, CDR1 LGHNA and CDR2 YSLEER. The V and J ends lost 4 bases and 7 bases, in that order; junction bases with no gene match: 5. This chain's CDR3 is CASSRRGLAGGNEQFF. The CDR3, as DNA: TGCGCCAGCAGCCGCAGGGGACTAGCGGGAGGAAATGAGCAGTTCTTC.

The chain uses TRBV10-3 and TRBJ2-3, with 7 bases matching TRBD1. Looked up from germline, CDR1 is ENHRY and CDR2 is SYGVKD. V dropped 0 bases and J dropped 10; count of bases not matched to a gene: 13. The CDR3 has 16 residues. The CDR3 coding sequence is TGTGCCATCAGTGAGTCGATTACAGGGGAGAATCCCCCGCAGTATTTT. Protein product: CAISESITGENPPQYF.

This clone turned up a few times. The V call is TRBV2, the J call TRBJ2-5; a possible D gene is TRBD1 (6 bases). The CDR3 covers 14 residues. The V end lost 4 bases, the J end lost 2 bases, and 11 bases lay between the germline ends. Germline CDR1 reads SNHLY; CDR2 reads FYNNEI. The DNA for the CDR3 is TGTGCCAGCAGTGCTCGACAGGCTCAAGAGACCCAGTACTTC. Protein: CASSARQAQETQYF.

The chain has TRBV6-5 and TRBJ1-2, with 7 positions matching TRBD1. Germline assignment: CDR1 MNHEY and CDR2 SVGAGI. The trim removed 8 bases at V and 8 bases at J, leaving 5 bases unmatched. The CDR3 length is 11 residues. CDR3 DNA sequence: TGTGCCAGCCGTACAGGGGACGGCTACACCTTC. Encoded protein: CASRTGDGYTF.

This clone was recorded once. The J gene is TRBJ2-1, the V gene TRBV15, with TRBD2 matching 10 bases. Trimming removed 7 bases from V and 6 bases from J; junction bases left unmatched: 15. Germline CDR1 LNHNV, CDR2 YYDKDF (reference sequence). CDR3 length: 17 amino acids. CDR3 coding DNA: TGTGCCACCAATGATCTAGCGGGAGCTCCCGGGGGCAATGAGCAGTTCTTC. This gives the protein CATNDLAGAPGGNEQFF.

This clone was recorded once. J is TRBJ1-1 and V is TRBV4-1; unclear D gene. V dropped 4 bases and J dropped 1 base, with 10 bases sitting between them. CDR1 is MGHRA, CDR2 YSYEKL, per germline. CDR3 size: 14 residues. CDR3 amino acids: CASSLGRGNTEAFF. DNA for the CDR3: TGCGCCAGCAGCCTCGGTCGCGGGAACACTGAAGCTTTCTTT.